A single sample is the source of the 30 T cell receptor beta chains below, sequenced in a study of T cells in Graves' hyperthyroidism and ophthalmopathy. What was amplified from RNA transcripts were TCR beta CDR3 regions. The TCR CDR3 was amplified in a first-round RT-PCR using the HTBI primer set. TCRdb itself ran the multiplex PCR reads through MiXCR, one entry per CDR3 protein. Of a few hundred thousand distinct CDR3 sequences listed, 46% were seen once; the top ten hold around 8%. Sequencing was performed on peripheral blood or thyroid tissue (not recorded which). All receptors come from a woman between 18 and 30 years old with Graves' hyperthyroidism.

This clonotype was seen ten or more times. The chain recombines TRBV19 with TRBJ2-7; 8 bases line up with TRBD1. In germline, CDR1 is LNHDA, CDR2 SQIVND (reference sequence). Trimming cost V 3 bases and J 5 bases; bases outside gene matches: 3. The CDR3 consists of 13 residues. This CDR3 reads CASSITGGDEQYF. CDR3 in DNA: TGTGCCAGTAGTATTACAGGGGGAGACGAGCAGTACTTC.

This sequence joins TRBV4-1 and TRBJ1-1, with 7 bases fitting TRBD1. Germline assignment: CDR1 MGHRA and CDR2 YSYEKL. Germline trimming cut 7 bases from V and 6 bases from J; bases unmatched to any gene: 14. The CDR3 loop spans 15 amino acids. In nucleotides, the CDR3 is TGCGCCAGCACATATGACAGGGTGGATTGGGCTGAAGCTTTCTTT. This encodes CASTYDRVDWAEAFF.

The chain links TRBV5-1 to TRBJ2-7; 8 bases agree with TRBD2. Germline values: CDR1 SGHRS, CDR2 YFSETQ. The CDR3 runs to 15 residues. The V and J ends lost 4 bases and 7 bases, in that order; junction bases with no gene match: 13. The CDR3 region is CASSDRGGPYNEQYF. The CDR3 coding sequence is TGCGCCAGCAGCGATCGGGGGGGACCCTACAATGAGCAGTACTTC.

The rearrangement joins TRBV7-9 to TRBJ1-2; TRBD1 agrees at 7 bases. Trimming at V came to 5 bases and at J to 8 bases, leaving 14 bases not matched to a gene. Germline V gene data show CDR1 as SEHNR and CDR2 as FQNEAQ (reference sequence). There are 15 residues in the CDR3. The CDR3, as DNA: TGTGCCAGCAGCGATGCCGGGACAGATACAGGCGGCTACACCTTC. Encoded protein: CASSDAGTDTGGYTF. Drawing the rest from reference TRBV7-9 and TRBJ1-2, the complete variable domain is DTGVSQNPRHKITKRGQNVTFRCDPISEHNRLYWYRQTLGQGPEFLTYFQNEAQLEKSRLLSDRFSAERPKGSFSTLEIQRTEQGDSAMYLCASSDAGTDTGGYTFGSGTRLTVV.

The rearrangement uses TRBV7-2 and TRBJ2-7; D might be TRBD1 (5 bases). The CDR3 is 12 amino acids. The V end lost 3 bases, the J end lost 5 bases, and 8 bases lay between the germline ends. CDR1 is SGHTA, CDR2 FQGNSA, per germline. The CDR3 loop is CASSLGQNEQYF. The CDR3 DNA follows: TGTGCCAGCAGCTTGGGGCAAAACGAGCAGTACTTC.

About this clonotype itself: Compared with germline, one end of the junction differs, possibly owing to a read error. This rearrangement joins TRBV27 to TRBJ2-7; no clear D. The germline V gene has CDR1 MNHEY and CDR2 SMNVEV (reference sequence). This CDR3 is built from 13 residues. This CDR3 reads CASSFRVSLERYF. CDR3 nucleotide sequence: TGTGCCAGCAGTTTCCGAGTTTCCCTCGAGCGGTACTTC.

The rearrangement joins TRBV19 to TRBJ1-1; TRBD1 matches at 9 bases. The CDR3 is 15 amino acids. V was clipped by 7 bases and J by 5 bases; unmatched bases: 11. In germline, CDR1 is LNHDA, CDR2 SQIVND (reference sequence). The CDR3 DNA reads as TGTGCCAGTATCGGATGGGGGACAGGGTCGACTGAAGCTTTCTTT. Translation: CASIGWGTGSTEAFF.

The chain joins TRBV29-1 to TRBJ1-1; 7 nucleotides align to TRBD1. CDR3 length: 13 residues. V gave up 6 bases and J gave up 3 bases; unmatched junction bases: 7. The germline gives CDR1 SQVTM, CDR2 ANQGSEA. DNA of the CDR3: TGCAGCGTCTGGACAGGAGTGGACACTGAAGCTTTCTTT. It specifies CSVWTGVDTEAFF.

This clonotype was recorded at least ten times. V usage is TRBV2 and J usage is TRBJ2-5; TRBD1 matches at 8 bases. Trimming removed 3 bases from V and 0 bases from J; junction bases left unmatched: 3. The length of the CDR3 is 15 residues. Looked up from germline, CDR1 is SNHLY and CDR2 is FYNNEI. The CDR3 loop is CASSEGQEDQETQYF. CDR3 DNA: TGTGCCAGCAGTGAGGGACAGGAGGACCAAGAGACCCAGTACTTC.

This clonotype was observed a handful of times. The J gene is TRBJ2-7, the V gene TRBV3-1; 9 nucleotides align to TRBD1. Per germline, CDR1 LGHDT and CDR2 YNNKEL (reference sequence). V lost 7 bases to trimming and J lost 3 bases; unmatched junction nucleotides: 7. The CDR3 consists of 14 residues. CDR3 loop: CASKLGTGIYEQYF. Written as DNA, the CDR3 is TGTGCCAGCAAGCTCGGGACAGGGATCTACGAGCAGTACTTC.

The DNA for the CDR3 is TGCAGTGCCACAACCTTCAATGAGCAGTTCTTC. Amino acid sequence: CSATTFNEQFF. This sequence joins TRBV20-1 and TRBJ2-7; D unresolved. The DNA end lines up better with TRBJ2-1; the J call may be wrong. The CDR3 has 11 residues. Germline V gene sequence: CDR1 DFQATT, CDR2 SNEGSKA (reference sequence).

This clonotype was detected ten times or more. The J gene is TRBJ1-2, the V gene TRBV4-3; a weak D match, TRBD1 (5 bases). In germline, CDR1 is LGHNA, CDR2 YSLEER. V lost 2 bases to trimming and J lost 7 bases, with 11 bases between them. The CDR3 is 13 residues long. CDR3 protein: CASSQTSTAGYTF. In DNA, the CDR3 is TGCGCCAGCAGCCAAACCTCGACAGCTGGCTACACCTTC.

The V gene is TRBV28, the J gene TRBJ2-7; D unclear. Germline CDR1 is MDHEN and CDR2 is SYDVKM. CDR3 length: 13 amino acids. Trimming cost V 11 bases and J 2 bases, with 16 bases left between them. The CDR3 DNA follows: TGTGCCTGTTCAGGAACTGGCCCCTACGAGCAGTACTTC. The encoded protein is CACSGTGPYEQYF.

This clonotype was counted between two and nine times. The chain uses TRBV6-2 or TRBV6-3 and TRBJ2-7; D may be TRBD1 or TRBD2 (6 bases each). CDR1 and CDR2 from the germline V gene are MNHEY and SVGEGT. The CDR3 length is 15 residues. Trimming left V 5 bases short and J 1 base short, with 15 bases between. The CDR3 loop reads CASSRGPYISYEQYF. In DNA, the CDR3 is TGTGCCAGCAGTCGGGGGCCTTATATATCCTACGAGCAGTACTTC.

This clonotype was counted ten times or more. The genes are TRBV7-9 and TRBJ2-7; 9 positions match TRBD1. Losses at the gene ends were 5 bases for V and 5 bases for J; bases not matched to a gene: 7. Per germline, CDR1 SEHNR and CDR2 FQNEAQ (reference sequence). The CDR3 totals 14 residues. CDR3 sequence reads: CASSAGQGSNEQYF. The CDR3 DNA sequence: TGTGCCAGCAGCGCTGGACAGGGGTCCAACGAGCAGTACTTC. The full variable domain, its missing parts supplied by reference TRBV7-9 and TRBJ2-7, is DTGVSQNPRHKITKRGQNVTFRCDPISEHNRLYWYRQTLGQGPEFLTYFQNEAQLEKSRLLSDRFSAERPKGSFSTLEIQRTEQGDSAMYLCASSAGQGSNEQYFGPGTRLTVT.

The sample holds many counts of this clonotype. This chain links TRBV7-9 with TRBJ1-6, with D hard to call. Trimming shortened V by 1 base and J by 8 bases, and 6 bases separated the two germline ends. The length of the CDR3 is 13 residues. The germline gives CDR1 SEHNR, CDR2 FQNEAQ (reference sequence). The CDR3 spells CASSLGVHSPLHF. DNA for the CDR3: TGTGCCAGCAGCTTAGGTGTTCATTCACCCCTCCACTTT.

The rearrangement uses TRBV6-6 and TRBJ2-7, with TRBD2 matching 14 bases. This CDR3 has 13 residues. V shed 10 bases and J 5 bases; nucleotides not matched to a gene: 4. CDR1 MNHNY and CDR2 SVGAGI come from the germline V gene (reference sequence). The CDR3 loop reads CATTGLAGDEQYF. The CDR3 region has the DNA TGTGCCACCACGGGACTAGCGGGAGACGAGCAGTACTTC.

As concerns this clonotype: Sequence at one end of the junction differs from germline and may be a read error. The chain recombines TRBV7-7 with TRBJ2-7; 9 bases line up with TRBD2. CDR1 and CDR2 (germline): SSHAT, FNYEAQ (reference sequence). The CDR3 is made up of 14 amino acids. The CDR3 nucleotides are TGTGCCAGCAGTTTGACTAGCGGCAACTACGAGCAGCACTTC. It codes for CASSLTSGNYEQHF.

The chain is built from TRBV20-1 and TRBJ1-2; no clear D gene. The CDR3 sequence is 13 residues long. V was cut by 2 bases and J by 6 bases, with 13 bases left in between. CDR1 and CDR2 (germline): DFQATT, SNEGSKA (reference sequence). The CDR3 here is CSARSASTHGYTF. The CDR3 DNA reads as TGCAGTGCTAGATCGGCGTCGACACATGGCTACACCTTC.

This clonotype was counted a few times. In DNA, the CDR3 is TGTGCCAGCAGCTGGGGGCCCTATAGCGGGAGTGCGAACACCGGGGAGCTGTTTTTT. This gives the protein CASSWGPYSGSANTGELFF. The chain couples TRBV7-2 to TRBJ2-2; 9 nucleotides line up with TRBD2. This CDR3 contains 19 residues. Germline V CDR1 and CDR2: SGHTA, FQGNSA. The V and J ends lost 4 bases and 0 bases, in that order; junction bases with no gene match: 12. The full variable domain, its missing parts supplied by reference TRBV7-2 and TRBJ2-2, is GAGVSQSPSNKVTEKGKDVELRCDPISGHTALYWYRQSLGQGLEFLIYFQGNSAPDKSGLPSDRFSAERTGGSVSTLTIQRTQQEDSAVYLCASSWGPYSGSANTGELFFGEGSRLTVL.

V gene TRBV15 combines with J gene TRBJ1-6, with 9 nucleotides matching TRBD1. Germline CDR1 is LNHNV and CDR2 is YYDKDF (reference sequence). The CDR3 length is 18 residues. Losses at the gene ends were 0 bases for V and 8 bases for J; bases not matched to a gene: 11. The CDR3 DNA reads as TGTGCCACCAGCAGAGATCGCGGGGGACAGGGCGTTTATTCACCCCTCCACTTT. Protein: CATSRDRGGQGVYSPLHF.

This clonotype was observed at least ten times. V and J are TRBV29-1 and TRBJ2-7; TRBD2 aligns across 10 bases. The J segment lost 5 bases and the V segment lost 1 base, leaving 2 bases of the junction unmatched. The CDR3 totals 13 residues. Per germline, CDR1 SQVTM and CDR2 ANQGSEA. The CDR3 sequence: CSVEVGTSDEQYF. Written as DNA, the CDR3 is TGCAGCGTTGAAGTCGGGACTAGCGACGAGCAGTACTTC.

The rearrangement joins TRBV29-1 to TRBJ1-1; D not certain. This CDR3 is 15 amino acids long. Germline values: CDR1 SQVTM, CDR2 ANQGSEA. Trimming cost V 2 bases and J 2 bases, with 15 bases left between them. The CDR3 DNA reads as TGCAGCGTTGAAATTGGGAGCTCTGGAAACACTGAAGCTTTCTTT. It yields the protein CSVEIGSSGNTEAFF. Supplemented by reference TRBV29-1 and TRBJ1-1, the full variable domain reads SAVISQKPSRDICQRGTSLTIQCQVDSQVTMMFWYRQQPGQSLTLIATANQGSEATYESGFVIDKFPISRPNLTFSTLTVSNMSPEDSSIYLCSVEIGSSGNTEAFFGQGTRLTVV.

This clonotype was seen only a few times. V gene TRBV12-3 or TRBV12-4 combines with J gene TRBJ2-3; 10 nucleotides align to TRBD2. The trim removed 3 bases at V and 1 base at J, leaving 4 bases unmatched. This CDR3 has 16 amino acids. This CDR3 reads CASSLIGLAGTDTQYF. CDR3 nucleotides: TGTGCCAGCAGTTTGATTGGACTAGCGGGCACAGATACGCAGTATTTT.

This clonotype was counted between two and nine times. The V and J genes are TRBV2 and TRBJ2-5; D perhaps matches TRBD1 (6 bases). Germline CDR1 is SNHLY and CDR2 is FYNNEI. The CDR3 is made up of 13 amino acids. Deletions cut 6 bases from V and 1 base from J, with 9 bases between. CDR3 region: CASRTGSQETQYF. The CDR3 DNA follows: TGTGCCAGCAGGACAGGCAGCCAAGAGACCCAGTACTTC.

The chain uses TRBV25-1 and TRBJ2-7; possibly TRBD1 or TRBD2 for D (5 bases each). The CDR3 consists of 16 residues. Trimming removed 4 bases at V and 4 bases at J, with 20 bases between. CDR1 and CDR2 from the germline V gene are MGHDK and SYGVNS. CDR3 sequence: CASSAKAGAGNYEQYF. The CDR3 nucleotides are TGTGCCAGCAGTGCTAAAGCCGGGGCAGGGAATTACGAGCAGTACTTC.

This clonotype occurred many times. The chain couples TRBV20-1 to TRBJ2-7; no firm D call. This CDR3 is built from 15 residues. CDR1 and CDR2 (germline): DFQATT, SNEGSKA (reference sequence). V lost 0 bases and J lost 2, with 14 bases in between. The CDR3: CSARESSDGTYEQYF. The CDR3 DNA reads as TGCAGTGCTAGAGAATCATCGGACGGAACCTACGAGCAGTACTTC.

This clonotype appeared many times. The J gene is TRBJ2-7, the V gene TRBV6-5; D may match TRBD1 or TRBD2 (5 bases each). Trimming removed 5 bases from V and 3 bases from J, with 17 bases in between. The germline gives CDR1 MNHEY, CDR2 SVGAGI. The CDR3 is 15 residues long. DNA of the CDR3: TGTGCCAGCAGTGAATTCGGGGCAACTTTCTACGAGCAGTACTTC. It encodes CASSEFGATFYEQYF.

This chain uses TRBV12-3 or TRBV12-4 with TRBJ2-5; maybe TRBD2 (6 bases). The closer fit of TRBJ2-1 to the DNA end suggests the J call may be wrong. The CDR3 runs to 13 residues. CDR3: CASGGTQVNEQFF. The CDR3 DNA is TGTGCCAGCGGCGGGACGCAGGTCAATGAGCAGTTCTTC.

Here the CDR3 DNA reads TGTGCCAGCATCTCGGGACAGGGGATGTACTACGAGCAGTACTTC. Amino acids: CASISGQGMYYEQYF. The chain joins TRBV2 to TRBJ2-7; 10 nucleotides align to TRBD1. Germline assignment: CDR1 SNHLY and CDR2 FYNNEI. V shed 7 bases and J 3 bases; nucleotides not matched to a gene: 9. This CDR3 spans 15 amino acids.